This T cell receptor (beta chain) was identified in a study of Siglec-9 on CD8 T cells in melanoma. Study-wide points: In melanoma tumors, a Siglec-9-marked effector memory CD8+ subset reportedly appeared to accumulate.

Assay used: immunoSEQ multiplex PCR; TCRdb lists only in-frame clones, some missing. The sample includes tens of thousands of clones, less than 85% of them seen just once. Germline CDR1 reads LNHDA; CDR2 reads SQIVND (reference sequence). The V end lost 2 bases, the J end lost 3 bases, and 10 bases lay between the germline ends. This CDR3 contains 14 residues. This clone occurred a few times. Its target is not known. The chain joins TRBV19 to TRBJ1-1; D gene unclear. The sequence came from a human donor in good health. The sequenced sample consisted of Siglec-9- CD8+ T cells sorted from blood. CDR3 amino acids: CASSIYAVYTEAFF. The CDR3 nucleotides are TGTGCCAGTAGTATATATGCGGTCTACACTGAAGCTTTCTTT.